This TCR beta chain originates from a study of CD8 T cells in ankylosing spondylitis. This CDR3 region has 14 residues. V lost 0 bases, J lost 7 bases, and 13 bases lay in between. In germline, CDR1 is SGHRS, CDR2 YFSETQ. Molecular-barcoded quantitative 5'-RACE produced these TCR beta libraries. MiXCR, run by TCRdb on the 5' RACE reads, gives a single entry per CDR3 protein. The top ten clones hold almost 7% of a sample with hundreds of thousands of distinct CDR3 sequences, about an eighth of them seen once. This clonotype was seen a handful of times. Its specificity is not known. Study-wide findings and caveats: Several highly homologous variants made up a TCR beta motif, and this motif appeared characteristic of ankylosing spondylitis blood. Reactive arthritis synovial fluid and blood were previously reported to contain some motif variants. Disease-linked clones bore a CD8+ phenotype and were relatively rare in peripheral blood. Significant enrichment of disease-linked clones was reportedly seen in matched ankylosing spondylitis synovial fluid.

The V gene is TRBV5-1, the J gene TRBJ2-5; a possible D gene is TRBD2 (5 bases). Sequenced: blood, either unsorted or a sorted T cell fraction (not recorded which). The TCR sequence derives from a male donor with ankylosing spondylitis. The CDR3 here is CASSLEPAAGTQYF. The CDR3 DNA follows: TGCGCCAGCAGCTTGGAGCCAGCGGCAGGGACCCAGTACTTC.